This entry lists 3 T cell receptor beta chains sequenced from one sample in a study of blood T cell repertoires in COVID-19. Sequencing used immunoSEQ multiplex PCR; TCRdb keeps in-frame clones, though not all of them. This sample yields approximately 75,000 clones, of which more than 75% are seen a single time; less than 8.5% belongs to the top ten. What was sequenced was peripheral blood. The receptor set was obtained from a human donor in a cohort sampled during active COVID-19.

The chain has TRBV19 and TRBJ2-7; TRBD1 agrees at 9 bases. The V and J ends lost 3 bases and 6 bases, in that order; junction bases with no gene match: 6. The CDR3 consists of 14 residues. Germline V lookup: CDR1 LNHDA, CDR2 SQIVND (reference sequence). Written as DNA, the CDR3 is TGTGCCAGTAGTATTCGGGACAGGGCTGGCGAGCAGTACTTC. Translating it yields CASSIRDRAGEQYF.

The chain joins TRBV2 to TRBJ2-7, with 8 nucleotides matching TRBD1. CDR3 size: 15 residues. Per the germline V gene, CDR1 is SNHLY and CDR2 is FYNNEI. V trimming: 4 bases; J trimming: 5 bases; junction bases outside the gene matches: 10. The CDR3 nucleotides are TGTGCCAGCAGTGCTTTCAGGGGGCCTGAAAACGAGCAGTACTTC. Translated: CASSAFRGPENEQYF.

The rearrangement uses TRBV7-8 and TRBJ1-2; D unclear. The V and J ends lost 5 bases and 8 bases respectively, with 15 bases between them. From germline, CDR1 is SGHVS and CDR2 FQNEAQ. This CDR3 spans 13 amino acids. CDR3 sequence: CASSNREPGGYTF. The CDR3 DNA reads TGTGCCAGCAGCAACCGGGAACCGGGGGGCTACACCTTC.